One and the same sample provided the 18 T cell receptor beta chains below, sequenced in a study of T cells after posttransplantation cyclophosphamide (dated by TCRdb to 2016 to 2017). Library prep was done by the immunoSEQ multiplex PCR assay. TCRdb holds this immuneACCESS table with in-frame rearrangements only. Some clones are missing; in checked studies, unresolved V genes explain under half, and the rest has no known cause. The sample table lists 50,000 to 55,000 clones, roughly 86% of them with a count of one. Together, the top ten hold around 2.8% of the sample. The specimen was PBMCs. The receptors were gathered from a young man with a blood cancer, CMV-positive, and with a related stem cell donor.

This chain's CDR3 is CASSLYQGCEQYF. The DNA of the CDR3 is TGTGCCAGCAGTTTATATCAGGGATGCGAGCAGTACTTC. V usage is TRBV28 and J usage is TRBJ2-7, with a possible D match to TRBD1 (5 bases). This CDR3 is 13 amino acids long. Germline V lookup: CDR1 MDHEN, CDR2 SYDVKM. Trimming removed 1 base at V and 6 bases at J, with 10 bases between.

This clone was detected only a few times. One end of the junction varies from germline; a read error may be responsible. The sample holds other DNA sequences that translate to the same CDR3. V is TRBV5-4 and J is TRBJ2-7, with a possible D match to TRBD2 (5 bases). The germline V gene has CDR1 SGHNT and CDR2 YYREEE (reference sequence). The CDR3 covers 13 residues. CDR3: CASSPEGSYEQYF. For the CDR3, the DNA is TGCGCCAGCAGCCCCGAGGGATCCTACGAGCAGTACTTC.

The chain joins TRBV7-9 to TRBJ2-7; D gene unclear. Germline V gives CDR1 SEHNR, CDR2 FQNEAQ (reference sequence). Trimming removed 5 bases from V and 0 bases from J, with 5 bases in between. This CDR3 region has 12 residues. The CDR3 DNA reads TGTGCCAGCAGCCCAGGCTCCTACGAGCAGTACTTC. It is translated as CASSPGSYEQYF.

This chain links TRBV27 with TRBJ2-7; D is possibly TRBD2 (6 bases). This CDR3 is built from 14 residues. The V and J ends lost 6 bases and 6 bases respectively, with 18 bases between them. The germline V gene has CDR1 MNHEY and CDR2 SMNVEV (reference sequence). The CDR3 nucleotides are TGTGCCAGCAGATCGACTAGAGCGAGGGGCGAGCAGTACTTC. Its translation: CASRSTRARGEQYF.

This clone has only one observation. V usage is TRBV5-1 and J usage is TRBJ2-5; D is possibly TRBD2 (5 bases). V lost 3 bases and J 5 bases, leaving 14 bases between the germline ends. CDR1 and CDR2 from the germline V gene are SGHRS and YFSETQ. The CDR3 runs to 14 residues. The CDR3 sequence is CASSSGLPAETQYF. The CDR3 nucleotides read TGCGCCAGCAGCTCAGGACTCCCGGCGGAGACCCAGTACTTC. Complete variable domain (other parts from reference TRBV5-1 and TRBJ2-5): KAGVTQTPRYLIKTRGQQVTLSCSPISGHRSVSWYQQTPGQGLQFLFEYFSETQRNKGNFPGRFSGRQFSNSRSEMNVSTLELGDSALYLCASSSGLPAETQYFGPGTRLLVL.

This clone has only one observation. The CDR3 is CASSMSGGFYEQYF. The CDR3 DNA is TGTGCCAGTAGTATGTCTGGCGGGTTCTACGAGCAGTACTTC. V usage is TRBV19 and J usage is TRBJ2-7, with a possible D match to TRBD2 (5 bases). The CDR3 runs to 14 residues. Trimming took 3 bases from V and 3 from J, leaving 12 bases between them. Germline assignment: CDR1 LNHDA and CDR2 SQIVND (reference sequence).

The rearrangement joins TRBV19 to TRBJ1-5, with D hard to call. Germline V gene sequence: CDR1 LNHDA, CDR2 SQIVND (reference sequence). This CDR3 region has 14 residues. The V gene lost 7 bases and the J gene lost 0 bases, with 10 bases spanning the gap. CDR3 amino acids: CASIGGYSNQPQHF. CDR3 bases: TGTGCCAGTATTGGCGGGTATAGCAATCAGCCCCAGCATTTT.

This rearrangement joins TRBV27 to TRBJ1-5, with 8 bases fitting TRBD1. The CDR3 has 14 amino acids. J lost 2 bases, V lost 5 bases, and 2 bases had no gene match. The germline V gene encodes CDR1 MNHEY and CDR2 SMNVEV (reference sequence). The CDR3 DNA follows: TGTGCCAGCAGTCTGACAGGGGGCAATCAGCCCCAGCATTTT. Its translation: CASSLTGGNQPQHF.

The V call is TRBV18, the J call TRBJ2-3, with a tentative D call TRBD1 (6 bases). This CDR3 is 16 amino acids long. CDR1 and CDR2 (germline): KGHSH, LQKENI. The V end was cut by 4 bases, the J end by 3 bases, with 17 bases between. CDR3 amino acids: CASSRSQGARTDTQYF. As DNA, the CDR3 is TGTGCCAGCTCACGATCACAGGGAGCGAGGACAGATACGCAGTATTTT.

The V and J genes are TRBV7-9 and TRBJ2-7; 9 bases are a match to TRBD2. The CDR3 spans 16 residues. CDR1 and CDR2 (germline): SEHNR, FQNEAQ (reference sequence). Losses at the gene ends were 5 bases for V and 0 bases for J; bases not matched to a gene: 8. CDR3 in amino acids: CASSRKLAGDSYEQYF. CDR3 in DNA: TGTGCCAGCAGCCGCAAACTAGCGGGTGACTCCTACGAGCAGTACTTC.

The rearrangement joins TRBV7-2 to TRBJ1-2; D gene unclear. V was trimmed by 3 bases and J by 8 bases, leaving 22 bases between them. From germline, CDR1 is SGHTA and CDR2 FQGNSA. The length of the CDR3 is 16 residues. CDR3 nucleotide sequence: TGTGCCAGCAGCTTGGAGGAGGTTGCGTCGGGGAGAGGCTACACCTTC. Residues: CASSLEEVASGRGYTF.

This CDR3 reads CASSSEYRVTEAFF. The CDR3 DNA reads TGTGCCAGCAGCTCTGAATACAGGGTCACTGAAGCTTTCTTT. The rearrangement joins TRBV7-6 to TRBJ1-1; D might be TRBD1 (6 bases). This CDR3 is built from 14 residues. V dropped 4 bases and J dropped 4 bases, with 13 bases sitting between them. Germline CDR1 reads SGHVS; CDR2 reads FNYEAQ.

The chain's CDR3 is CASRYSGANVLTF. CDR3 DNA: TGTGCCAGCAGATACTCTGGGGCCAACGTCCTGACTTTC. The gene calls are TRBV5-4 and TRBJ2-6, with no clear D. The germline V gene has CDR1 SGHNT and CDR2 YYREEE (reference sequence). Trimming removed 5 bases at V and 0 bases at J, with 3 bases between. This CDR3 has 13 amino acids.

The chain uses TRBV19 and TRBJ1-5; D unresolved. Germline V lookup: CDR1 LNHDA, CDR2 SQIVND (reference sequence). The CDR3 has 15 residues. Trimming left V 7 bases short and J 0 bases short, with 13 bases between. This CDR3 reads CASTPLQYSNQPQHF. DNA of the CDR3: TGTGCCAGTACCCCTTTGCAGTATAGCAATCAGCCCCAGCATTTT.

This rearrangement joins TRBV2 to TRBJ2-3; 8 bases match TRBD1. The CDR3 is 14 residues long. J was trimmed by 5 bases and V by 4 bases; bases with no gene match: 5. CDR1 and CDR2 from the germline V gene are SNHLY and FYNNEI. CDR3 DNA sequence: TGTGCCAGCAGTGGTCAGGGGGCTGGAGATACGCAGTATTTT. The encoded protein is CASSGQGAGDTQYF.

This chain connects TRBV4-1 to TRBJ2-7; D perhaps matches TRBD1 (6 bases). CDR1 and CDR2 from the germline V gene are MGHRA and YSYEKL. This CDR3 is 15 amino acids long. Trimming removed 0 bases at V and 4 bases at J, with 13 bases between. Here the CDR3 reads CASSQETGFFYEQYF. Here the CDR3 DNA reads TGCGCCAGCAGCCAAGAAACAGGGTTCTTTTACGAGCAGTACTTC.

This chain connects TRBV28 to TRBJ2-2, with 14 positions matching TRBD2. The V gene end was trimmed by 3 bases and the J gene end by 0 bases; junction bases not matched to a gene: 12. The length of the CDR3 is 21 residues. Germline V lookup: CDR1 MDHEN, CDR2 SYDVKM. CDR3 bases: TGTGCCAGCAGTTTGTGGGGGACTAGCGGGAGAAGGGGAACGAACACCGGGGAGCTGTTTTTT. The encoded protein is CASSLWGTSGRRGTNTGELFF.

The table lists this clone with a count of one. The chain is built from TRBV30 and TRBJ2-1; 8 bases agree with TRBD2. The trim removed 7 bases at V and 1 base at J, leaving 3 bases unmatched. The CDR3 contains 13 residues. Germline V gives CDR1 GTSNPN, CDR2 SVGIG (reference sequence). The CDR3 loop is CASGTRSYNEQFF. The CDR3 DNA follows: TGTGCCTCCGGGACTAGATCCTACAATGAGCAGTTCTTC.